The 9 T cell receptor beta chains below come from one sample, sequenced in a study of OX40 agonist ivuxolimab in advanced cancers. Generated by immunoSEQ multiplex PCR, the TCRdb table keeps only in-frame clones and is missing some. The data show tens of thousands of clones, around 88% seen once. This specimen consisted of CD4+ or CD8+ T cells sorted from blood, obtained in a trial of the OX40 agonist ivuxolimab. The receptors stem from an adult with an advanced solid tumor such as melanoma, head and neck, liver or kidney cancer.

This rearrangement joins TRBV5-1 to TRBJ2-1; D gene ambiguous. V was pared by 0 bases and J by 7 bases, with 8 bases between. This CDR3 is built from 13 residues. Germline loops: CDR1 SGHRS, CDR2 YFSETQ. The CDR3 loop reads CASSLGFTNEQFF. The CDR3 DNA reads as TGCGCCAGCAGCTTGGGTTTCACTAATGAGCAGTTCTTC.

The rearrangement uses TRBV5-1 and TRBJ2-1; 10 positions match TRBD2. The V gene's germline CDR1 is SGHRS and CDR2 YFSETQ. CDR3 size: 15 residues. J gave up 4 bases and V 5 bases, and 6 bases lay outside the gene matches. CDR3 sequence (DNA): TGCGCCAGCAGGCCGATAGCGGGGGGATACAATGAGCAGTTCTTC. This gives the protein CASRPIAGGYNEQFF.

J is TRBJ2-1 and V is TRBV27, with TRBD1 matching 8 bases. The CDR3 spans 15 residues. Germline CDR1 reads MNHEY; CDR2 reads SMNVEV (reference sequence). Trimming took 5 bases from V and 0 from J; bases not matched to a gene: 3. The CDR3 protein is CASSQDRASYNEQFF. CDR3 bases: TGTGCCAGCAGTCAGGACAGGGCCTCCTACAATGAGCAGTTCTTC.

This chain joins TRBV11-3 and TRBJ2-7, with 15 bases fitting TRBD2. The CDR3 runs 16 residues. The junction had 4 bases not matched to a gene; V was cut back by 7 bases and J by 0 bases. Per the germline V gene, CDR1 is SGHNT and CDR2 is YENEEA. DNA for the CDR3: TGTGCCAGCACCGGACTAGCGGGAGGGCCCTCCTACGAGCAGTACTTC. Translation gives CASTGLAGGPSYEQYF.

This rearrangement joins TRBV6-6 to TRBJ2-7, with 7 bases lining up with TRBD2. Germline-derived CDR1 and CDR2 are MNHNY and SVGAGI (reference sequence). The CDR3 is made up of 12 amino acids. The CDR3 nucleotides are TGTGGGGGCGGGAGTACCCCCTACGAGCAGTACTTC. The encoded protein is CGGGSTPYEQYF.

The V call is TRBV6-5, the J call TRBJ2-7, with D perhaps TRBD1 or TRBD2 (5 bases each). This CDR3 has 12 residues. Germline-derived CDR1 and CDR2 are MNHEY and SVGAGI. V lost 7 bases and J 3 bases, leaving 10 bases between the germline ends. CDR3 DNA sequence: TGTGCCAGCATCGGTGGGGGCTACGAGCAGTACTTC. This gives the protein CASIGGGYEQYF.

The chain couples TRBV5-1 to TRBJ1-1; 7 bases align to TRBD1. The germline CDR1 and CDR2 sequences are SGHRS and YFSETQ. J lost 7 bases, V lost 5 bases, and 11 bases had no gene match. The CDR3 totals 14 residues. Here the CDR3 DNA reads TGCGCCAGCAGTTGGACCGGGACAGCGAGTGAAGCTTTCTTT. Translated: CASSWTGTASEAFF.

The V gene is TRBV5-6, the J gene TRBJ2-2, with D possibly TRBD1 on 6 matching bases. V shed 4 bases and J shed 5 bases, with 21 bases lying between them. The germline V gene encodes CDR1 SGHDT and CDR2 YYEEEE. CDR3 size: 17 residues. CDR3 nucleotides: TGTGCCAGCAGCCCCCCGATGGGGGCGTTTCCAACCGGGGAGCTGTTTTTT. This encodes CASSPPMGAFPTGELFF.

The CDR3 spells CASSPSGLANYGYTF. The CDR3 region has the DNA TGTGCCAGCAGTCCATCAGGATTAGCTAACTATGGCTACACCTTC. The chain uses TRBV7-8 and TRBJ1-2; D remains ambiguous. The germline V gene has CDR1 SGHVS and CDR2 FQNEAQ. The V and J ends lost 6 bases and 0 bases respectively, with 14 bases between them. The CDR3 covers 15 residues.